The 13 T cell receptor beta chains below were found in one sample sequenced in a study of T cells after yellow fever vaccination. MiXCR was run by TCRdb on the 5' RACE reads, yielding one entry per CDR3 protein. Among some 350,000 distinct CDR3 sequences listed, 6.2% were seen once. The sequenced sample was PBMCs, obtained 5 days after the yellow fever booster vaccination. The receptor set was obtained from a man younger than 40 who received the YFV17D yellow fever vaccine.

This clonotype was observed a few times. This chain joins TRBV20-1 and TRBJ2-3, with TRBD2 matching 13 bases. Germline V gene sequence: CDR1 DFQATT, CDR2 SNEGSKA (reference sequence). Unmatched junction bases numbered 2, after V lost 1 base and J lost 4 bases. The CDR3 sequence is 15 residues long. This chain's CDR3 is CSARGGLAGADTQYF. The DNA of the CDR3 is TGCAGTGCTAGAGGCGGACTAGCGGGAGCAGATACGCAGTATTTT.

This clonotype showed up just a few times. This chain joins TRBV7-2 and TRBJ2-3, with unresolved D. This CDR3 comprises 14 residues. Germline V CDR1 and CDR2: SGHTA, FQGNSA. With 8 bases removed from V and 2 bases from J, the gap between germline ends came to 14 bases. This CDR3 reads CASHRAYDTDTQYF. The CDR3, as DNA: TGTGCCAGCCACCGGGCCTACGACACAGATACGCAGTATTTT.

The sample holds a few counts of this clonotype. This chain uses TRBV4-1 with TRBJ1-1; D is perhaps TRBD1 (5 bases). CDR1 and CDR2 (germline): MGHRA, YSYEKL. Trimming removed 1 base from V and 2 bases from J, with 11 bases in between. The CDR3 loop spans 15 amino acids. CDR3 nucleotides: TGCGCCAGCAGCCAAGGAACAGGCGTCAACACTGAAGCTTTCTTT. Its translation is CASSQGTGVNTEAFF.

This clonotype was observed a few times. The chain joins TRBV24-1 to TRBJ2-3; 10 bases are a match to TRBD2. This CDR3 spans 14 amino acids. Trimming at V came to 5 bases and at J to 5 bases, leaving 3 bases not matched to a gene. Germline lookup yields CDR1 KGHDR and CDR2 SFDVKD. CDR3 sequence reads: CATSASGREDTQYF. The CDR3 nucleotides read TGTGCCACCAGTGCTAGCGGGAGAGAAGATACGCAGTATTTT.

This clonotype was seen many times. V is TRBV5-5 and J is TRBJ2-7; possibly TRBD2 for D (5 bases). Germline V CDR1 and CDR2: SGHKS, YYEKEE (reference sequence). The length of the CDR3 is 13 residues. V gave up 4 bases and J gave up 2 bases, with 10 bases separating them. As DNA, the CDR3 is TGTGCCAGCAGCCCCCCGGGAACCTACGAGCAGTACTTC. Encoded protein: CASSPPGTYEQYF.

This clonotype has a handful of counts. The chain joins TRBV20-1 to TRBJ1-5; D gene ambiguous. The CDR3 has 12 residues. The germline V gene encodes CDR1 DFQATT and CDR2 SNEGSKA (reference sequence). CDR3 nucleotide sequence: TGCAGCCCTAGAAGTGGAAATCAGCCCCAGCATTTT. Its translation is CSPRSGNQPQHF.

This clonotype was recorded a few times. The chain carries TRBV29-1 and TRBJ2-1; no firm D call. The CDR3 runs to 13 residues. Deletions cut 6 bases from V and 0 bases from J, with 9 bases between. The germline V gene encodes CDR1 SQVTM and CDR2 ANQGSEA. Here the CDR3 reads CSVTGSSYNEQFF. CDR3 DNA: TGCAGCGTGACGGGTAGCTCCTACAATGAGCAGTTCTTC.

This clonotype was seen at least ten times. This chain connects TRBV20-1 to TRBJ2-5; 10 bases align to TRBD1. V trimming: 5 bases; J trimming: 4 bases; junction bases outside the gene matches: 4. The V gene's germline CDR1 is DFQATT and CDR2 SNEGSKA (reference sequence). This CDR3 region has 13 residues. Here the CDR3 reads CSAWTGGRETQYF. CDR3 coding DNA: TGCAGTGCTTGGACAGGGGGTAGAGAGACCCAGTACTTC.

This clonotype was observed a handful of times. V and J are TRBV9 and TRBJ2-3; 7 bases fit TRBD1. Germline values: CDR1 SGDLS, CDR2 YYNGEE. V trimming: 2 bases; J trimming: 0 bases; junction bases outside the gene matches: 9. CDR3 length: 17 amino acids. This chain's CDR3 is CASSVEGASSSTDTQYF. The CDR3 nucleotides read TGTGCCAGCAGCGTTGAGGGGGCGTCCTCTAGCACAGATACGCAGTATTTT.

The rearrangement links TRBV7-9 to TRBJ2-7; D may be TRBD2 (5 bases). Germline CDR1 is SEHNR and CDR2 is FQNEAQ (reference sequence). CDR3 length: 12 amino acids. V lost 9 bases and J 0 bases, leaving 9 bases between the germline ends. The CDR3 loop is CASRGPSYEQYF. The CDR3, as DNA: TGTGCCAGTCGAGGGCCCTCCTACGAGCAGTACTTC.

This clonotype was observed a few times. CDR3: CSARDRGRYNEQFF. The CDR3 region has the DNA TGCAGTGCTAGAGACAGGGGGCGATACAATGAGCAGTTCTTC. J is TRBJ2-1 and V is TRBV20-1; 8 bases are shared with TRBD1. Germline lookup yields CDR1 DFQATT and CDR2 SNEGSKA (reference sequence). V was pared by 0 bases and J by 4 bases, with 2 bases of the junction left unmatched. The CDR3 is 14 residues long.

The V gene is TRBV11-1, the J gene TRBJ2-1, with D perhaps TRBD2 (6 bases). Germline V lookup: CDR1 SGHAT, CDR2 FQDESV (reference sequence). CDR3 size: 17 residues. The ends were cut back, 5 bases at V and 4 bases at J, with 21 bases in the middle. The CDR3 sequence is CASSLFLRASAYNEQFF. As DNA, the CDR3 is TGTGCCAGCAGCCTCTTCCTTCGGGCTAGCGCTTACAATGAGCAGTTCTTC.

The gene calls are TRBV24-1 and TRBJ2-1; 10 positions match TRBD2. The CDR3 loop spans 14 amino acids. With 7 bases clipped from V and 6 bases from J, the junction kept 5 bases outside the gene matches. Per the germline V gene, CDR1 is KGHDR and CDR2 is SFDVKD. The CDR3 sequence: CATRASGGLNEQFF. CDR3 nucleotides: TGTGCCACCAGGGCTAGCGGGGGACTCAATGAGCAGTTCTTC.